The sequence of this T cell receptor beta chain was determined in a study of early T cells in non-severe SARS-CoV-2 infection. The protocol attached unique molecular identifiers to individual cDNA molecules. TCRdb processed the 5' RACE reads anew with MiXCR; each CDR3 protein has one entry. Of tens of thousands of distinct CDR3 sequences listed, around 12% are singletons. There are a few counts of this clonotype. V lost 6 bases and J 8 bases, leaving 10 bases between the germline ends. CDR3 length: 12 amino acids. In germline, CDR1 is SGHTA, CDR2 FQGNSA. The gene calls are TRBV7-2 and TRBJ1-4, with D hard to call. This TCR was sampled from an adult who was a healthcare worker with PCR-confirmed SARS-CoV-2 infection or an uninfected control (not recorded which). What was sequenced was whole blood. CDR3 sequence (DNA): TGTGCCAGCAGTCCCGGGAACGAAAAACTGTTTTTT. As protein: CASSPGNEKLFF.